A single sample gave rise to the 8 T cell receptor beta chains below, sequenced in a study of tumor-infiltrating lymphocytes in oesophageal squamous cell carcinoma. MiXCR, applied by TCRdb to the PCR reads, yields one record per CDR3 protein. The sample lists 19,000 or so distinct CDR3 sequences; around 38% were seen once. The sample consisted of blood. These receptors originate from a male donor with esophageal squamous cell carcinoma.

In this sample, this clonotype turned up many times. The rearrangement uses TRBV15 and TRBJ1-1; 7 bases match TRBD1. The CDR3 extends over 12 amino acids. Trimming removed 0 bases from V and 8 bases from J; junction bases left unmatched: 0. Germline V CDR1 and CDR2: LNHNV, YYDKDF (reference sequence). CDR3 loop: CATSRETGEAFF. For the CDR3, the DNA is TGTGCCACCAGCAGAGAGACAGGGGAAGCTTTCTTT.

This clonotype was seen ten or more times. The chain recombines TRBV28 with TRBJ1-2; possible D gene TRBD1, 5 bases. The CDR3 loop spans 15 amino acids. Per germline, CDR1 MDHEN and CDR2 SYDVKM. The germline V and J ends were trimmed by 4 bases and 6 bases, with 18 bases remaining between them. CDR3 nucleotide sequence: TGTGCCAGCAGTTCCCCCGGACGGGGGAGGGATGGCTACACCTTC. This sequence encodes CASSSPGRGRDGYTF.

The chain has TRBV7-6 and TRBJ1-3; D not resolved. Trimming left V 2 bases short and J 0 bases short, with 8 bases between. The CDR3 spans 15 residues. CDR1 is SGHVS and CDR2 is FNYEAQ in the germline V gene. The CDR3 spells CASSLSVSSGNTIYF. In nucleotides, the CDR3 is TGTGCCAGCAGCTTATCAGTATCCTCTGGAAACACCATATATTTT.

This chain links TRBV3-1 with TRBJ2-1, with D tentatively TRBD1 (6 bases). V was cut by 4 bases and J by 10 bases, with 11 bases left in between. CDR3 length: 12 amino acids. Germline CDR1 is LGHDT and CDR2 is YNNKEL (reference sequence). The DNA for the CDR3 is TGTGCCAGCAGCCGAACAGGGAACGAGCAGTTCTTC. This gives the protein CASSRTGNEQFF.

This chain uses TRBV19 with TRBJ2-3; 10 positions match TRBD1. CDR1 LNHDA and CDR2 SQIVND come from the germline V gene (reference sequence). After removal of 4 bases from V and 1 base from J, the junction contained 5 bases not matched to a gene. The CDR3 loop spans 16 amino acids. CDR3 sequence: CASSSSGTGGTDTQYF. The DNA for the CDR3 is TGTGCCAGTAGTAGTTCCGGGACAGGGGGCACAGATACGCAGTATTTT.

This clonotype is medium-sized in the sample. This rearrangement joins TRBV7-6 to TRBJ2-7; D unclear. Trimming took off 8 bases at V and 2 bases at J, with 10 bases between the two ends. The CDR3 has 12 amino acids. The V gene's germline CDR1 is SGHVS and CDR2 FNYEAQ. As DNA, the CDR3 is TGTGCCAGCGGACGGAGCCCCTACGAGCAGTACTTC. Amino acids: CASGRSPYEQYF. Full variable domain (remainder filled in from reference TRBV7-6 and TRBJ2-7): GAGVSQSPRYKVTKRGQDVALRCDPISGHVSLYWYRQALGQGPEFLTYFNYEAQQDKSGLPNDRFSAERPEGSISTLTIQRTEQRDSAMYRCASGRSPYEQYFGPGTRLTVT.

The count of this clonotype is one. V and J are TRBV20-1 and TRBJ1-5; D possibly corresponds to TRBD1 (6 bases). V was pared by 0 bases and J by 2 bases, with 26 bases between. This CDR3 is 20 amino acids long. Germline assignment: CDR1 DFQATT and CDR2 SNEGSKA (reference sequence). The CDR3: CSARDNDRTARLWGNQPQHF. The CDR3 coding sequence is TGCAGTGCTAGAGATAACGACCGGACAGCTCGCCTTTGGGGCAATCAGCCCCAGCATTTT.

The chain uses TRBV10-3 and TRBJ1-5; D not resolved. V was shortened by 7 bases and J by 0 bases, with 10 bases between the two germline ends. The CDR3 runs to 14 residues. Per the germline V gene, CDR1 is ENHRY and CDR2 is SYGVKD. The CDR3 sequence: CAITAEYSNQPQHF. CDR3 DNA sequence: TGTGCCATCACGGCTGAATATAGCAATCAGCCCCAGCATTTT.